The 18 T cell receptor beta chains in this list originate from one sample, sequenced in a study of blood T cells in healthy people across ages. It was with a sample-barcoded 5' primer and a J-beta primer mix that a second PCR of roughly 7 to 12 cycles was run. TCRdb reprocessed the 5' RACE reads via MiXCR and lists one record per CDR3 protein. The sample includes 1.2 million to 1.5 million distinct CDR3 sequences, 59% of them seen just once. The source material was blood. The receptors were gathered from a man between 18 and 35 years old in good health.

The chain couples TRBV4-1 to TRBJ2-1, with D perhaps matching TRBD2 (6 bases). V was shortened by 0 bases and J by 3 bases, with 15 bases between the two germline ends. Germline V gene data show CDR1 as MGHRA and CDR2 as YSYEKL. The CDR3 is 17 amino acids. This CDR3 is CASSQDRGMTDYNEQFF. The DNA for the CDR3 is TGCGCCAGCAGCCAAGATCGGGGGATGACCGACTACAATGAGCAGTTCTTC.

The chain links TRBV4-2 to TRBJ2-1; 13 nucleotides match TRBD2. The V gene end was trimmed by 4 bases and the J gene end by 8 bases; junction bases not matched to a gene: 11. Per germline, CDR1 LGHNA and CDR2 YNFKEQ. This CDR3 comprises 17 residues. The CDR3 region is CASSPFSTSGGRDEQFF. CDR3 in DNA: TGTGCCAGCAGCCCCTTCTCGACTAGCGGGGGGAGAGATGAGCAGTTCTTC.

The V and J genes are TRBV7-9 and TRBJ1-6; D is perhaps TRBD1 (6 bases). Germline-derived CDR1 and CDR2 are SEHNR and FQNEAQ (reference sequence). This CDR3 has 15 residues. Deletions cut 5 bases from V and 7 bases from J, with 15 bases between. The CDR3 nucleotides read TGTGCCAGCAGCGGTCCGCGGCAGGGGAATTCACCCCTCCACTTT. Protein product: CASSGPRQGNSPLHF.

V usage is TRBV29-1 and J usage is TRBJ2-7; D is uncertain. Germline V gene sequence: CDR1 SQVTM, CDR2 ANQGSEA. This CDR3 is built from 13 residues. V gave up 5 bases and J gave up 3 bases, with 14 bases separating them. CDR3 protein: CSVPTGNRYEQYF. The CDR3 nucleotides are TGCAGCGTTCCCACGGGCAACCGCTACGAGCAGTACTTC.

The chain employs TRBV7-2 and TRBJ2-7; 7 positions match TRBD2. In germline, CDR1 is SGHTA, CDR2 FQGNSA. The V gene end was trimmed by 1 base and the J gene end by 3 bases; junction bases not matched to a gene: 6. CDR3 size: 15 residues. CDR3 sequence (DNA): TGTGCCAGCAGCTTAGGTGGGGGGGGAAACTACGAGCAGTACTTC. Translating gives CASSLGGGGNYEQYF.

This chain connects TRBV29-1 to TRBJ2-7; D is undetermined. CDR1 and CDR2 from the germline V gene are SQVTM and ANQGSEA. With 3 bases removed from V and 7 bases from J, the gap between germline ends came to 13 bases. The CDR3 is 12 residues long. The CDR3 nucleotides read TGCAGCGTTGAGGCCAGCTACAATGAGCAGTACTTC. Translated: CSVEASYNEQYF.

V usage is TRBV11-2 and J usage is TRBJ1-1; D unclear. Germline V gives CDR1 SGHAT, CDR2 FQNNGV. The CDR3 loop spans 15 amino acids. V gave up 2 bases and J gave up 4 bases, with 14 bases separating them. CDR3 coding DNA: TGTGCCAGCAGCTTACATAGCTCAGGCGTCACTGAAGCTTTCTTT. Protein product: CASSLHSSGVTEAFF.

This clonotype has only a few counts. The CDR3 nucleotides are TGCAGTGCTAATCTTCAGGGGGGGCTTGAGACCCAGTACTTC. Translation gives CSANLQGGLETQYF. The J gene is TRBJ2-5, the V gene TRBV20-1; the D gene could be TRBD1 or TRBD2 (7 bases each). Looked up from germline, CDR1 is DFQATT and CDR2 is SNEGSKA (reference sequence). The V and J ends lost 4 bases and 5 bases respectively, with 17 bases between them. The CDR3 is made up of 14 amino acids.

The chain couples TRBV3-1 to TRBJ2-5; 8 nucleotides match TRBD1. CDR1 LGHDT and CDR2 YNNKEL come from the germline V gene (reference sequence). The CDR3 is made up of 14 amino acids. V gave up 6 bases and J gave up 11 bases; unmatched junction bases: 14. The CDR3 sequence: CASRNDRGRGEQYF. The CDR3 DNA reads as TGTGCCAGCAGAAACGACAGGGGCCGGGGAGAGCAGTACTTC.

The chain has TRBV27 and TRBJ2-2; D may be TRBD1 (5 bases). V was shortened by 3 bases and J by 3 bases, with 20 bases between the two germline ends. CDR1 and CDR2 from the germline V gene are MNHEY and SMNVEV (reference sequence). CDR3 size: 18 residues. The CDR3 is CASSFSQTRRVHTGELFF. CDR3 nucleotide sequence: TGTGCCAGCAGTTTCTCACAAACCCGCAGGGTTCACACCGGGGAGCTGTTTTTT.

This chain uses TRBV5-1 with TRBJ2-1, with D perhaps being TRBD1 or TRBD2 (5 bases each). V was shortened by 4 bases and J by 6 bases, with 14 bases between the two germline ends. Per the germline V gene, CDR1 is SGHRS and CDR2 is YFSETQ. The CDR3 consists of 14 residues. The CDR3 region is CASSRVVGPNEQFF. The CDR3 nucleotides read TGCGCCAGCAGCCGGGTCGTGGGACCCAATGAGCAGTTCTTC.

This sequence joins TRBV4-3 and TRBJ1-2; D gene unclear. This CDR3 has 14 residues. CDR1 is LGHNA, CDR2 YSLEER, per germline. V lost 0 bases and J 5 bases, leaving 10 bases between the germline ends. The CDR3 nucleotides read TGCGCCAGCAGCCAAGATGTGGGATTTTATGGCTACACCTTC. It codes for CASSQDVGFYGYTF.

This clonotype has a handful of counts. The chain carries TRBV29-1 and TRBJ2-7; D unresolved. Germline V gene data show CDR1 as SQVTM and CDR2 as ANQGSEA. This CDR3 is 11 amino acids long. The V end was cut by 4 bases, the J end by 6 bases, with 10 bases between. CDR3 region: CSVVRVGEQYF. The CDR3 DNA sequence: TGCAGCGTTGTAAGGGTAGGCGAGCAGTACTTC.

The chain recombines TRBV20-1 with TRBJ1-1, with D perhaps matching TRBD1 (5 bases). Between the trimmed V and J ends, which lost 5 bases and 1 base, there was a span of 8 bases. The V gene's germline CDR1 is DFQATT and CDR2 SNEGSKA (reference sequence). The CDR3 is made up of 12 amino acids. DNA for the CDR3: TGCAGTGCTGGCAGGGCGAACACTGAAGCTTTCTTT. This encodes CSAGRANTEAFF.

The chain combines TRBV7-9 with TRBJ1-6, with a possible D match to TRBD1 (5 bases). Germline CDR1 is SEHNR and CDR2 is FQNEAQ (reference sequence). V lost 4 bases, J lost 7 bases, and 17 bases lay in between. This CDR3 has 16 amino acids. For the CDR3, the DNA is TGTGCCAGCAGCTCCCATCTCCGGGGCCCGAATTCACCCCTCCACTTT. It specifies CASSSHLRGPNSPLHF.

The rearrangement joins TRBV7-9 to TRBJ1-4, with a possible D match to TRBD1 (5 bases). The CDR3 has 13 residues. With 7 bases removed from V and 5 bases from J, the gap between germline ends came to 11 bases. Germline V CDR1 and CDR2: SEHNR, FQNEAQ (reference sequence). This CDR3 is CASKMGENEKLFF. Here the CDR3 DNA reads TGTGCCAGCAAAATGGGGGAAAATGAAAAACTGTTTTTT.

The chain uses TRBV12-3 or TRBV12-4 and TRBJ2-7; 9 bases map to TRBD1. The CDR3 loop spans 16 amino acids. J gave up 6 bases and V 1 base, and 10 bases lay outside the gene matches. CDR3 bases: TGTGCCAGCAGTTTAGGGGGAGGGACAGGGAATAGCGAGCAGTACTTC. This codes for CASSLGGGTGNSEQYF.

This rearrangement joins TRBV6-5 to TRBJ2-7; TRBD2 agrees at 10 bases. The length of the CDR3 is 13 residues. V lost 5 bases, J lost 10 bases, and 8 bases stayed unmatched. Germline V gives CDR1 MNHEY, CDR2 SVGAGI. Here the CDR3 DNA reads TGTGCCAGCAGTCTGGGACTAGCGAGACTACAGTACTTC. Translated: CASSLGLARLQYF.